This T cell receptor (beta chain) was sequenced for a study of T cells in Graves' hyperthyroidism and ophthalmopathy. The CDR3 is made up of 15 amino acids. The J segment lost 3 bases and the V segment lost 8 bases, leaving 9 bases of the junction unmatched. CDR1 is MDHEN and CDR2 is SYDVKM in the germline V gene. TCR beta CDR3 region amplification was performed from RNA transcripts. HTBI primers drove first-round RT-PCR of the TCR CDR3. TCRdb passed the multiplex PCR reads through MiXCR, listing each CDR3 protein once. The table lists about 250,000 distinct CDR3 sequences, approximately 25% of them singletons.

Sequenced material: blood. This TCR was recovered from a woman aged 40 to 50 with Graves' ophthalmopathy. The chain combines TRBV28 with TRBJ1-5; 8 bases fit TRBD1. The CDR3 DNA reads TGTGCCAGCTATAGACAGGGGATGCCCAATCAGCCCCAGCATTTT. Translation gives CASYRQGMPNQPQHF.